The 22 T cell receptor beta chains listed next were all sequenced from one sample in a study of blood T cell repertoires in COVID-19. The data were produced by immunoSEQ multiplex PCR, yet TCRdb's version contains in-frame clones alone and is incomplete. The table records just over 650,000 clones, 75% to 90% of them present only once. What was sequenced was peripheral blood. These receptors all come from a woman aged 18-29 years with acute or convalescent COVID-19.

The CDR3 bases are TGTGCCAGCAGCTTGTATAATACGCAGTATTTT. Translating gives CASSLYNTQYF. V is TRBV5-5 and J is TRBJ2-3; D remains ambiguous. The germline gives CDR1 SGHKS, CDR2 YYEKEE (reference sequence). V was clipped by 1 base and J by 7 bases, with 4 bases between them. The CDR3 totals 11 residues.

The chain is built from TRBV23-1 and TRBJ2-3, with TRBD2 matching over 9 bases. TRBV23-1 is known as an ORF, though its function is uncertain. The CDR3 contains 17 residues. V dropped 4 bases and J dropped 2; count of bases not matched to a gene: 10. CDR3 in DNA: TGCGCCAGCAGTCGGGGCGGGGGGGTTCCACTCACAGATACGCAGTATTTT. This sequence encodes CASSRGGGVPLTDTQYF.

The chain is built from TRBV24-1 and TRBJ2-6, with D hard to call. This CDR3 comprises 15 residues. Germline V lookup: CDR1 KGHDR, CDR2 SFDVKD. Trimming pared 6 bases from V and 1 base from J, leaving 9 bases between. In nucleotides, the CDR3 is TGTGCCACCAGTCCGCGAGGTTCTGGGGCCAACGTCCTGACTTTC. This encodes CATSPRGSGANVLTF.

The chain employs TRBV7-8 and TRBJ2-2; D not certain. Germline CDR1 SGHVS, CDR2 FQNEAQ. V shed 5 bases and J shed 5 bases, with 6 bases lying between them. CDR3 length: 12 amino acids. The chain's CDR3 is CASSPVTGELFF. Written as DNA, the CDR3 is TGTGCCAGCAGCCCCGTGACCGGGGAGCTGTTTTTT.

The chain combines TRBV4-3 with TRBJ1-1; no firm D call. There are 13 residues in the CDR3. Trimming cost V 0 bases and J 7 bases, with 9 bases left between them. The germline gives CDR1 LGHNA, CDR2 YSLEER. The CDR3 DNA is TGCGCCAGCAGCCAAGATGAAGACTTTGAAGCTTTCTTT. Its translation: CASSQDEDFEAFF.

This rearrangement joins TRBV12-3 or TRBV12-4 to TRBJ2-7, with a tentative D call TRBD2 (6 bases). This CDR3 has 13 residues. V was shortened by 3 bases and J by 2 bases, with 8 bases between the two germline ends. The CDR3 DNA follows: TGTGCCAGCAGTTTTGGGGAGGCCTACGAGCAGTACTTC. Protein sequence: CASSFGEAYEQYF.

This clone turned up a few times. V gene TRBV6-2 or TRBV6-3 combines with J gene TRBJ1-5, with 7 nucleotides matching TRBD1. Germline CDR1 is MNHEY and CDR2 is SVGEGT. The CDR3 consists of 14 residues. V was pared by 6 bases and J by 4 bases, with 6 bases of the junction left unmatched. CDR3 residues: CASSRGTANQPQHF. The CDR3 DNA follows: TGTGCCAGCAGCCGAGGGACAGCGAATCAGCCCCAGCATTTT.

V gene TRBV3-1 (or the pseudogene TRBV3-2) combines with J gene TRBJ1-1, with 8 positions matching TRBD1. J lost 4 bases, V lost 4 bases, and 5 bases had no gene match. The CDR3 length is 14 residues. Germline assignment: CDR1 LGHDT and CDR2 YNNKEL (reference sequence). The CDR3 DNA reads as TGTGCCAGCAGCCTACGGACAGGGCCCACTGAAGCTTTCTTT. Translation gives CASSLRTGPTEAFF.

The rearrangement uses TRBV18 and TRBJ2-7, with TRBD1 identical over 7 bases. CDR1 and CDR2 from the germline V gene are KGHSH and LQKENI. There are 13 residues in the CDR3. V lost 3 bases to trimming and J lost 7 bases; unmatched junction nucleotides: 6. CDR3 in amino acids: CASSPDRVREQYF. The CDR3 nucleotides read TGTGCCAGCTCACCCGACAGGGTGAGGGAGCAGTACTTC.

The chain is built from TRBV3-1 (or the pseudogene TRBV3-2) and TRBJ1-2; a weak D match, TRBD1 (6 bases). Trimming left V 4 bases short and J 7 bases short, with 16 bases between. CDR1 is LGHDT, CDR2 YNNKEL, per germline (reference sequence). CDR3 length: 14 amino acids. CDR3 DNA: TGTGCCAGCAGCCCCGGGGGGGGCGGTGTTGGCTACACCTTC. Amino acids: CASSPGGGGVGYTF.

The chain carries TRBV3-1 (or the pseudogene TRBV3-2) and TRBJ1-2, with TRBD1 identical over 8 bases. Trimming took 6 bases from V and 8 from J; bases not matched to a gene: 8. CDR3 size: 13 residues. CDR1 and CDR2 (germline): LGHDT, YNNKEL (reference sequence). DNA for the CDR3: TGTGCCAGCAGATTACAGGGGGTATTCGGCTACACCTTC. The encoded protein is CASRLQGVFGYTF.

The chain is built from TRBV18 and TRBJ1-2; maybe TRBD1 (5 bases). Germline CDR1 KGHSH, CDR2 LQKENI. V was trimmed by 4 bases and J by 4 bases, leaving 10 bases between them. This CDR3 region has 13 residues. DNA for the CDR3: TGTGCCAGCTCACACGACAGCCTCTATGGCTACACCTTC. Its protein is CASSHDSLYGYTF.

This rearrangement joins TRBV7-3 to TRBJ1-1; a weak D match, TRBD1 (6 bases). The CDR3 has 16 residues. The germline gives CDR1 SGHTA, CDR2 FQGTGA. V dropped 5 bases and J dropped 1 base, with 17 bases sitting between them. The CDR3 here is CASSKTGRLQNTEAFF. Here the CDR3 DNA reads TGTGCCAGCAGCAAAACAGGGCGGCTACAGAACACTGAAGCTTTCTTT.

The chain uses TRBV24-1 and TRBJ1-1; D may be TRBD1 (6 bases). The germline V gene encodes CDR1 KGHDR and CDR2 SFDVKD. With 8 bases removed from V and 3 bases from J, the gap between germline ends came to 12 bases. The CDR3 is 13 residues long. The CDR3 protein is CATMSGEYTEAFF. Here the CDR3 DNA reads TGTGCCACCATGTCAGGGGAGTACACTGAAGCTTTCTTT.

The chain uses TRBV5-1 and TRBJ2-5, with D possibly being TRBD1 (6 bases). The CDR3 is 13 residues long. The V gene lost 0 bases and the J gene lost 6 bases, with 9 bases spanning the gap. Germline V gives CDR1 SGHRS, CDR2 YFSETQ. CDR3 sequence (DNA): TGCGCCAGCAGCTTGGGTAGGGACAAGACCCAGTACTTC. It yields the protein CASSLGRDKTQYF.

The gene calls are TRBV4-1 and TRBJ1-5; D is unclear. CDR1 is MGHRA, CDR2 YSYEKL, per germline. This CDR3 is built from 15 residues. V was trimmed by 0 bases and J by 6 bases, leaving 12 bases between them. The DNA for the CDR3 is TGCGCCAGCAGCCAAGATGAGGGTGTTCGTCAGCCCCAGCATTTT. Residues: CASSQDEGVRQPQHF.

This rearrangement joins TRBV23-1 to TRBJ1-1; D not certain. TRBV23-1 is filed as an ORF, its function uncertain. The germline V and J ends were trimmed by 1 base and 7 bases, with 22 bases remaining between them. The CDR3 spans 17 residues. CDR3 nucleotides: TGCGCCAGCAGTCAATTAAGGGCAGAGGAGGGTAATGGTGAAGCTTTCTTT. This sequence encodes CASSQLRAEEGNGEAFF.

The chain links TRBV27 to TRBJ1-4; 9 nucleotides match TRBD1. This CDR3 spans 17 amino acids. V lost 3 bases, J lost 1 base, and 6 bases stayed unmatched. Germline V lookup: CDR1 MNHEY, CDR2 SMNVEV (reference sequence). The CDR3 protein is CASSFRTGEVTNEKLFF. CDR3 in DNA: TGTGCCAGCAGTTTTAGGACAGGGGAGGTAACTAATGAAAAACTGTTTTTT.

The rearrangement links TRBV5-6 to TRBJ2-5; D is ambiguous. The germline gives CDR1 SGHDT, CDR2 YYEEEE. This CDR3 spans 12 amino acids. V shed 1 base and J shed 1 base, with 2 bases lying between them. CDR3 protein: CASSLLQETQYF. The CDR3 DNA is TGTGCCAGCAGCTTGCTCCAAGAGACCCAGTACTTC.

This clone has only one observation. CDR3 nucleotide sequence: TGTGCCAGCAGCTGGGGGACAGGGGCCGCTAGGGATGGCTACACCTTC. This gives the protein CASSWGTGAARDGYTF. V usage is TRBV5-4 and J usage is TRBJ1-2; TRBD1 agrees at 10 bases. The CDR3 covers 16 residues. From germline, CDR1 is SGHNT and CDR2 YYREEE (reference sequence). The junction had 11 bases not matched to a gene; V was cut back by 3 bases and J by 6 bases.

CDR3 DNA sequence: TGTGCCAGCAGCCTGGGAAGCGGGGGGCTCTCCTACGAGCAGTACTTC. The encoded protein is CASSLGSGGLSYEQYF. V usage is TRBV3-1 (or the pseudogene TRBV3-2) and J usage is TRBJ2-7; 9 nucleotides agree with TRBD2. After removal of 4 bases from V and 0 bases from J, the junction contained 7 bases not matched to a gene. The CDR3 loop spans 16 amino acids. Germline lookup yields CDR1 LGHDT and CDR2 YNNKEL (reference sequence).

The chain recombines TRBV6-2 or TRBV6-3 with TRBJ2-7; possibly TRBD2 for D (6 bases). The V gene's germline CDR1 is MNHEY and CDR2 SVGEGT. The CDR3 spans 17 residues. V lost 4 bases and J 3 bases, leaving 22 bases between the germline ends. CDR3 loop: CASSSRTRREWGYEQYF. CDR3 sequence (DNA): TGTGCCAGCAGTTCCCGGACCCGGAGGGAATGGGGCTACGAGCAGTACTTC.